A selection of T cell receptor beta chains follows, all from one sample in a study of technical replicates of blood from several donors. Generated by immunoSEQ multiplex PCR, the TCRdb table keeps only in-frame clones and is missing some. This table holds more than 45,000 clones, 91% found once. The sample taken for sequencing was PBMCs. These receptors all stem from a human donor in good health. Some clones in this sample may be carry-over from other donors' samples. Each CDR3 is given with its conserved first and last residue. D genes are given only for firm matches. Not every row has a clone size; where given, it reads once, few, many or a size class.

v_gene: TRBV27
j_gene: TRBJ2-7
d_gene: -
abundance: -
CDR3nt: TGTGCCAGCGGGAGACCGGGGTACGAGCAGTACTTC
CDR3aa: CASGRPGYEQYF

v_gene: TRBV7-2
j_gene: TRBJ2-5
d_gene: -
abundance: -
CDR3nt: TGTGCCAGCGGGCTAAACCAAGAGACCCAGTACTTC
CDR3aa: CASGLNQETQYF

v_gene: TRBV2
j_gene: TRBJ1-5
d_gene: TRBD1
abundance: -
CDR3nt: TGTGCCAGCAGTGATTCGACAGGGGGTGGCAATCAGCCCCAGCATTTT
CDR3aa: CASSDSTGGGNQPQHF

v_gene: TRBV18
j_gene: TRBJ1-1
d_gene: TRBD1
abundance: -
CDR3nt: TGTGCCAGCTCCCCGGACAGGGGGCACACTGAAGCTTTCTTT
CDR3aa: CASSPDRGHTEAFF

v_gene: TRBV9
j_gene: TRBJ1-1
d_gene: TRBD1
abundance: -
CDR3nt: TGTGCCAGCAGCCCTAACTTAGGCAGGGGGAGTACTGAAGCTTTCTTT
CDR3aa: CASSPNLGRGSTEAFF

v_gene: TRBV11-2
j_gene: TRBJ2-7
d_gene: -
abundance: -
CDR3nt: TGTGCCAGCAGCTCAAACCGGGGGTGGCTTGCCGAGCAGTACTTC
CDR3aa: CASSSNRGWLAEQYF

v_gene: TRBV7-9
j_gene: TRBJ2-7
d_gene: TRBD2
abundance: -
CDR3nt: TGTGCCAGCAGCTCCGCTAGCGGGGCCACCTACGAGCAGTACTTC
CDR3aa: CASSSASGATYEQYF

v_gene: TRBV15
j_gene: TRBJ1-5
d_gene: TRBD1
abundance: -
CDR3nt: TGTGCCACCAGCATCCTCAGGGGGGCTGGCCAGCCCCAGCATTTT
CDR3aa: CATSILRGAGQPQHF

v_gene: TRBV27
j_gene: TRBJ2-7
d_gene: -
abundance: -
CDR3nt: TGTGCCTGTCAACGGAGGGGCGGAAGCCCCTACGAGCAGTACTTC
CDR3aa: CACQRRGGSPYEQYF

v_gene: TRBV5-1
j_gene: TRBJ2-7
d_gene: -
abundance: -
CDR3nt: TGCGCCAGCAGCCTGACGGACAGTTCCTCGGGGGAGCAGTACTTC
CDR3aa: CASSLTDSSSGEQYF

v_gene: TRBV10-3
j_gene: TRBJ2-3
d_gene: -
abundance: -
CDR3nt: TGTGCCATCAGTGTAGGTATGGACAGCGCTACGCAGTATTTT
CDR3aa: CAISVGMDSATQYF

v_gene: TRBV6-1
j_gene: TRBJ1-4
d_gene: TRBD1
abundance: -
CDR3nt: TGTGCCAGCAGTGAAGCGTCAGGGGGTAATGAAAAACTGTTTTTT
CDR3aa: CASSEASGGNEKLFF

v_gene: TRBV7-4
j_gene: TRBJ2-2
d_gene: TRBD2
abundance: -
CDR3nt: TGTGCCAGCACCATAAGAACAAAGCGGGACCACGGAACCGGGGAGCTGTTTTTT
CDR3aa: CASTIRTKRDHGTGELFF

v_gene: TRBV2
j_gene: TRBJ1-1
d_gene: -
abundance: few
CDR3nt: TGTGCCAGCAGTACCCAGGGGAACACTGAAGCTTTCTTT
CDR3aa: CASSTQGNTEAFF

v_gene: TRBV7-8
j_gene: TRBJ2-2
d_gene: -
abundance: -
CDR3nt: TGTGCCAGCAGCTTTACGGGGTACGGGGAGCTGTTTTTT
CDR3aa: CASSFTGYGELFF

v_gene: TRBV5-6
j_gene: TRBJ2-5
d_gene: -
abundance: -
CDR3nt: TGTGCCAGCAGCCAAGAGGGGGTTCCCTGGGTCCAAGAGACCCAGTACTTC
CDR3aa: CASSQEGVPWVQETQYF

v_gene: TRBV5-1
j_gene: TRBJ2-1
d_gene: TRBD1
abundance: -
CDR3nt: TGCGCCAGCAGCGGAACGACAGGGAACAATGAGCAGTTCTTC
CDR3aa: CASSGTTGNNEQFF

v_gene: TRBV30
j_gene: TRBJ2-7
d_gene: -
abundance: -
CDR3nt: TGTGCCTGGAGTACAGGGAGATACGAGCAGTACTTC
CDR3aa: CAWSTGRYEQYF

v_gene: TRBV6-1
j_gene: TRBJ2-7
d_gene: -
abundance: few
CDR3nt: TGTGCCAGCAGTGACAATCCAGGGGCTTTGTACGAGCAGTACTTC
CDR3aa: CASSDNPGALYEQYF

v_gene: TRBV6-5
j_gene: TRBJ2-5
d_gene: -
abundance: -
CDR3nt: TGTGCCAGCATAGCGGACCGGACCCAGTACTTC
CDR3aa: CASIADRTQYF

v_gene: TRBV29-1
j_gene: TRBJ2-1
d_gene: -
abundance: -
CDR3nt: TGCAGCGTAGCTACGGGACTCCCTATGAGTAATGAGCAGTTCTTC
CDR3aa: CSVATGLPMSNEQFF

v_gene: TRBV29-1
j_gene: TRBJ2-3
d_gene: TRBD1
abundance: -
CDR3nt: TGCAGCGTTGTGGGACCGGGACAGGGAGGTCCAGATACGCAGTATTTT
CDR3aa: CSVVGPGQGGPDTQYF

v_gene: TRBV19
j_gene: TRBJ2-4
d_gene: TRBD2
abundance: -
CDR3nt: TGTGCCAGTAGTATTGGTCCGGCTAGCGGGAGGTCGTTAGCCAAAAACATTCAGTACTTC
CDR3aa: CASSIGPASGRSLAKNIQYF

v_gene: TRBV7-8
j_gene: TRBJ2-3
d_gene: -
abundance: -
CDR3nt: TGTGCCAGCAGCGACCCCGGGTCAAGCACAGATACGCAGTATTTT
CDR3aa: CASSDPGSSTDTQYF

v_gene: TRBV5-5
j_gene: TRBJ1-2
d_gene: TRBD1
abundance: -
CDR3nt: TGTGCCAGCAGCCTGCCGCAGGGGGCAGGTGGCTACACCTTC
CDR3aa: CASSLPQGAGGYTF

v_gene: TRBV30
j_gene: TRBJ1-3
d_gene: TRBD1
abundance: -
CDR3nt: TGTGCCTGGAGTTTAGGGGGACAGAGCTCTGGAAACACCATATATTTT
CDR3aa: CAWSLGGQSSGNTIYF

v_gene: TRBV18
j_gene: TRBJ1-2
d_gene: -
abundance: once
CDR3nt: TGTGCCAGCTCACCATTGGGGGCGGATGGCTACACCTTC
CDR3aa: CASSPLGADGYTF

v_gene: TRBV28
j_gene: TRBJ2-2
d_gene: TRBD2
abundance: -
CDR3nt: TGTGCCAGCATGATTGAGCGGGGGAACAACACCGGGGAGCTGTTTTTT
CDR3aa: CASMIERGNNTGELFF

v_gene: TRBV5-5
j_gene: TRBJ2-5
d_gene: -
abundance: -
CDR3nt: TGTGCCAGCAGCTTGGCCGCGGGTCAGACCCAGTACTTC
CDR3aa: CASSLAAGQTQYF

v_gene: TRBV9
j_gene: TRBJ2-5
d_gene: TRBD2
abundance: -
CDR3nt: TGTGCCAGCAGCCTTAGCGGGAGAGGCGAGACCCAGTACTTC
CDR3aa: CASSLSGRGETQYF

v_gene: TRBV7-9
j_gene: TRBJ1-6
d_gene: -
abundance: large
CDR3nt: TGTGCCAGCACCTTCAGCAGGGGTATAGACAATTCACCCCTCCACTTT
CDR3aa: CASTFSRGIDNSPLHF

v_gene: TRBV6-1
j_gene: TRBJ2-7
d_gene: TRBD1
abundance: -
CDR3nt: TGTGCCAGCAGTGACCCGACAGGGTTCTACGAGCAGTACTTC
CDR3aa: CASSDPTGFYEQYF

v_gene: TRBV4-1
j_gene: TRBJ2-5
d_gene: TRBD2
abundance: -
CDR3nt: TGCGCCAGCAGCCAACCAAGGCGGGGGGGAGTCGAGACCCAGTACTTC
CDR3aa: CASSQPRRGGVETQYF

v_gene: TRBV4-1
j_gene: TRBJ2-3
d_gene: -
abundance: -
CDR3nt: TGCGCCAGCAGCCAAGTAGTCTTAACCCCCTCCACAGATACGCAGTATTTT
CDR3aa: CASSQVVLTPSTDTQYF

v_gene: TRBV5-6
j_gene: TRBJ2-3
d_gene: -
abundance: -
CDR3nt: TGTGCCAGCAGCAAAGTTCCTTTGACAGTGGCAGATACGCAGTATTTT
CDR3aa: CASSKVPLTVADTQYF

v_gene: TRBV5-1
j_gene: TRBJ2-7
d_gene: TRBD1
abundance: -
CDR3nt: TGCGCCAGCAGCTTGGACAGGGGCACAGGGGAGCAGTACTTC
CDR3aa: CASSLDRGTGEQYF

v_gene: TRBV4-1
j_gene: TRBJ2-6
d_gene: -
abundance: -
CDR3nt: TGCGCCAGCAGCCAAGAGGGGAGTCGACTCTCTGGGGCCAACGTCCTGACTTTC
CDR3aa: CASSQEGSRLSGANVLTF

v_gene: TRBV18
j_gene: TRBJ1-1
d_gene: TRBD1
abundance: -
CDR3nt: TGTGCCAGCTCGGGGAAACAGGGGGCCCTCATGAACACTGAAGCTTTCTTT
CDR3aa: CASSGKQGALMNTEAFF

v_gene: TRBV6-1
j_gene: TRBJ2-3
d_gene: TRBD2
abundance: -
CDR3nt: TGTGCCAACTGGACTAGCGGGGTGCCCACAGATACGCAGTATTTT
CDR3aa: CANWTSGVPTDTQYF

v_gene: TRBV2
j_gene: TRBJ2-7
d_gene: TRBD2
abundance: -
CDR3nt: TGTGCCAGCCGTCTAGCGGCCTACGAGCAGTACTTC
CDR3aa: CASRLAAYEQYF

v_gene: TRBV6-1
j_gene: TRBJ2-1
d_gene: -
abundance: -
CDR3nt: TGTGCCAGCAGTGTGACAGTTTTTAACGAGCAGTTCTTC
CDR3aa: CASSVTVFNEQFF

v_gene: TRBV7-6
j_gene: TRBJ1-3
d_gene: -
abundance: -
CDR3nt: TGTGCCAGCAGCTTACAGGGGCGCTCTGGAAACACCATATATTTT
CDR3aa: CASSLQGRSGNTIYF

v_gene: TRBV6-5
j_gene: TRBJ2-2
d_gene: -
abundance: -
CDR3nt: TGTGCCAGCATAAGAACCCTCGGGAGCGGGGAGCTGTTTTTT
CDR3aa: CASIRTLGSGELFF

v_gene: TRBV10-3
j_gene: TRBJ1-1
d_gene: -
abundance: once
CDR3nt: TGTGCCATCGCGCCAACAGGTCCGACCATGAACACTGAAGCTTTCTTT
CDR3aa: CAIAPTGPTMNTEAFF

v_gene: TRBV27
j_gene: TRBJ2-1
d_gene: TRBD2
abundance: -
CDR3nt: TGTGCCAAAACGTCGGGGCGGGAGGATGACAATGAGCAGTTCTTC
CDR3aa: CAKTSGREDDNEQFF

v_gene: TRBV5-1
j_gene: TRBJ2-1
d_gene: -
abundance: -
CDR3nt: TGCGCCAGCAGCTTGGCGGAACTAGGACCGTACAATGAGCAGTTCTTC
CDR3aa: CASSLAELGPYNEQFF

v_gene: TRBV7-3
j_gene: TRBJ2-1
d_gene: -
abundance: -
CDR3nt: TGTGCCAGCAGCTTGGACAGCTACAATGAGCAGTTCTTC
CDR3aa: CASSLDSYNEQFF

v_gene: TRBV9
j_gene: TRBJ2-5
d_gene: TRBD1
abundance: once
CDR3nt: TGTGCCAGCAGCGTGGCACAGGGGGCCTGGGAGACCCAGTACTTC
CDR3aa: CASSVAQGAWETQYF

v_gene: TRBV27
j_gene: TRBJ2-1
d_gene: -
abundance: -
CDR3nt: TGTGCCAGTTCCGTATACAATGAGCAGTTCTTC
CDR3aa: CASSVYNEQFF

v_gene: TRBV6-1
j_gene: TRBJ1-4
d_gene: -
abundance: -
CDR3nt: TGTGCCAGCAGTTGGGGGGGGGCTGCTAATGAAAAACTGTTTTTT
CDR3aa: CASSWGGAANEKLFF

v_gene: TRBV7-2
j_gene: TRBJ1-4
d_gene: -
abundance: -
CDR3nt: TGTGCCAGCAGCCCGACGCGGGCTAATGAAAAACTGTTTTTT
CDR3aa: CASSPTRANEKLFF

v_gene: TRBV7-3
j_gene: TRBJ2-1
d_gene: TRBD2
abundance: -
CDR3nt: TGTGCCAGCAGCTTACAAGGACTAGCGGTGAATGAGCAGTTCTTC
CDR3aa: CASSLQGLAVNEQFF

v_gene: TRBV7-2
j_gene: TRBJ2-7
d_gene: TRBD2
abundance: -
CDR3nt: TGTGCCAGCAGCTTGGCTAGCGGGACCTTCGAGCAGTACTTC
CDR3aa: CASSLASGTFEQYF